This paragraph reports one T cell receptor beta chain. Germline V gives CDR1 MNHEY, CDR2 SMNVEV (reference sequence). The CDR3 is 14 residues long. V lost 5 bases and J 2 bases, leaving 10 bases between the germline ends. The table came from immunoSEQ multiplex PCR; TCRdb's copy has only in-frame clones and leaves some out. The sample contains approximately 25,000 clones, around 81% of which appear only once. This sample is drawn from a study of OX40 agonist ivuxolimab in advanced cancers. About the study: The dose-escalation cohort was just under 85% male, with a mean age of about 56 years, ranging about 20 to 85.

The TCR sequence derives from an adult with an advanced solid tumor such as melanoma, head and neck, liver or kidney cancer. The source was CD4+ or CD8+ T cells sorted from blood, collected in a trial of the OX40 agonist ivuxolimab. The chain links TRBV27 to TRBJ1-5, with D possibly matching TRBD1 (5 bases). Here the CDR3 reads CASSPRQRNQPQHF. In DNA, the CDR3 is TGTGCCAGCAGTCCAAGACAGCGCAATCAGCCCCAGCATTTT.